Listed below are T cell receptor beta chains from one sample, sequenced in a study of blood T cell repertoires in COVID-19. The assay was immunoSEQ multiplex PCR, and TCRdb's table has in-frame clones only and misses some. In the table there are about 270,000 clones, 85% of which are singletons. The material sequenced was peripheral blood. The receptors derive from a human donor in a cohort sampled during active COVID-19. Each CDR3 is given with its conserved first and last residue. The order of the fields is J gene, V gene, clone size, D gene, CDR3 protein, CDR3 DNA. D genes are given only for firm matches. The size of a clone is reported for some rows only, either as once, few or many, or as a class for expanded clones.

TRBJ2-5,TRBV2,-,-,CASRPEEETQYF,TGTGCCAGCAGGCCTGAGGAAGAGACCCAGTACTTC
TRBJ2-1,TRBV18,few,TRBD2,CASSRQREGIGNEQFF,TGTGCCAGCTCAAGACAGCGGGAGGGGATCGGCAATGAGCAGTTCTTC
TRBJ2-7,TRBV13,-,-,CASSEAKGIGEQYF,TGTGCCAGCAGCGAAGCAAAGGGGATCGGAGAGCAGTACTTC
TRBJ1-6,TRBV14,-,-,CASSQVRNSPLHF,TGTGCCAGCAGCCAAGTCAGAAATTCACCCCTCCACTTT
TRBJ2-3,TRBV18,-,TRBD2,CASSYLAGVADTQYF,TGTGCCAGCTCCTACCTAGCGGGAGTTGCAGATACGCAGTATTTT
TRBJ1-1,TRBV7-6,-,-,CASSHGPRGETEAFF,TGTGCCAGCAGCCATGGACCCAGGGGAGAGACTGAAGCTTTCTTT
TRBJ2-7,TRBV5-6,-,-,CASSFNPSLSSYEQYF,TGTGCCAGCAGCTTCAACCCGTCCCTCAGCTCCTACGAGCAGTACTTC
TRBJ2-7,TRBV7-2,-,TRBD1,CASSLGGQGGYEQYF,TGTGCCAGCAGCTTAGGGGGACAGGGGGGCTACGAGCAGTACTTC
TRBJ2-7,TRBV15,-,-,CATSNPGGHLYEQYF,TGTGCCACCAGCAACCCCGGCGGACACCTCTACGAGCAGTACTTC
TRBJ2-3,TRBV2,-,TRBD2,CASSEAAREFDTQYF,TGTGCCAGCAGTGAAGCTGCGCGGGAGTTCGATACGCAGTATTTT
TRBJ1-2,TRBV13,-,-,CASSLGTPGSQSGGYTF,TGTGCCAGCAGCTTAGGCACTCCCGGGAGCCAATCAGGTGGCTACACCTTC
TRBJ1-4,TRBV25-1,-,-,CASSPHRVAEKLFF,TGTGCCAGCAGTCCGCACAGGGTGGCTGAAAAACTGTTTTTT
TRBJ1-1,TRBV11-3,-,-,CASSSGEGTEAFF,TGTGCCAGCAGCTCCGGAGAGGGAACTGAAGCTTTCTTT
TRBJ2-7,TRBV28,-,TRBD2,CASRLQGLAGSEQYF,TGTGCCAGCAGGCTGCAAGGACTAGCGGGTAGCGAGCAGTACTTC
TRBJ2-1,TRBV5-1,-,TRBD2,CASSPGTNHEQFF,TGCGCCAGCAGCCCGGGGACTAATCATGAGCAGTTCTTC
TRBJ2-7,TRBV10-3,once,TRBD1,CAIGYGTDYYEQYF,TGTGCCATAGGGTACGGGACAGATTACTACGAGCAGTACTTC
TRBJ1-2,TRBV14,once,-,CASSQTNYYGYTF,TGTGCCAGCAGCCAAACAAATTACTATGGCTACACCTTC
TRBJ2-1,TRBV19,-,TRBD2,CASSGSGSGRPYEQFF,TGTGCCAGTAGTGGGTCGGGCAGCGGGAGACCCTATGAGCAGTTCTTC
TRBJ2-5,TRBV11-3,-,-,CASSLGASQETQYF,TGTGCCAGCAGCTTAGGTGCCAGCCAAGAGACCCAGTACTTC
TRBJ2-1,TRBV12-5,many,TRBD1,CASGLGVGGSNEQFF,TGTGCTAGTGGTTTGGGGGTAGGGGGCTCCAATGAGCAGTTCTTC
TRBJ2-6,TRBV28,-,-,CASSSRGSGANVLTF,TGTGCCAGCAGTTCCAGGGGCTCTGGGGCCAACGTCCTGACTTTC
TRBJ1-4,TRBV28,-,-,CASSPQGEKLFF,TGTGCCAGCAGTCCGCAGGGGGAAAAACTGTTTTTT
TRBJ1-6,TRBV18,few,-,CASSPAGGNSPLHF,TGTGCCAGCTCACCGGCGGGGGGGAATTCACCCCTCCACTTT
TRBJ2-7,TRBV19,-,-,CASSIARGYEQYF,TGTGCCAGTAGTATCGCTAGAGGCTACGAGCAGTACTTC
TRBJ2-2,TRBV5-1,few,TRBD1,CASSFRDSFTGELFF,TGCGCCAGCAGCTTTAGGGACAGCTTCACCGGGGAGCTGTTTTTT
TRBJ2-3,TRBV20-1,-,-,CSASTGSRGHSATDTQYF,TGCAGTGCTAGTACGGGGAGCAGGGGCCACTCCGCCACAGATACGCAGTATTTT
TRBJ2-7,TRBV28,-,TRBD2,CASSLYSSGRYEQYF,TGTGCCAGCAGTTTATATTCTAGCGGGAGATACGAGCAGTACTTC
TRBJ1-4,TRBV7-9,-,-,CASSLDRTELFF,TGTGCCAGCAGCCTCGACCGCACAGAATTGTTTTTT
TRBJ2-2,TRBV28,-,TRBD2,CASSLGLAGRGELFF,TGTGCCAGCAGTCTGGGACTAGCGGGGCGTGGGGAGCTGTTTTTT
TRBJ2-5,TRBV15,once,TRBD2,CATSRVAGAGETQYF,TGTGCCACCAGCAGAGTTGCGGGAGCCGGCGAGACCCAGTACTTC
TRBJ1-3,TRBV27,-,-,CASKGAGNTIYF,TGTGCCAGCAAAGGGGCTGGAAACACCATATATTTT
TRBJ2-2,TRBV11-3,-,TRBD2,CASSAGLVRAGELFF,TGTGCCAGCAGCGCGGGACTAGTAAGGGCCGGGGAGCTGTTTTTT
TRBJ1-1,TRBV7-2,-,-,CASSPDRQVNTEAFF,TGTGCCAGCAGCCCCGACAGGCAAGTGAACACTGAAGCTTTCTTT
TRBJ1-6,TRBV5-4,-,-,CASSSGSGYDSPLHF,TGTGCCAGCAGCTCCGGGAGCGGGTACGATTCACCCCTCCACTTT
TRBJ2-5,TRBV6-6,-,-,CASSLLQETQYF,TGTGCCAGCAGCCTTTTACAAGAGACCCAGTACTTC
TRBJ1-2,TRBV2,-,-,CASSGGYYGYTF,TGTGCCAGCAGTGGCGGCTACTATGGCTACACCTTC
TRBJ1-1,TRBV7-6,few,-,CASSLEAETEAFF,TGTGCCAGCAGCTTAGAAGCGGAGACTGAAGCTTTCTTT
TRBJ1-2,TRBV21-1,-,-,CASSMTAYGYTF,TGTGCCAGCAGCATGACAGCCTATGGCTACACCTTC
TRBJ2-7,TRBV18,-,-,CASSQERYHEQYF,TGTGCCAGCTCCCAAGAGCGTTACCACGAGCAGTACTTC
TRBJ2-3,TRBV18,once,TRBD2,CASSLTSGSTDTQYF,TGTGCCAGCTCTTTGACTAGCGGTAGCACAGATACGCAGTATTTT
TRBJ2-7,TRBV7-6,-,TRBD2,CASSFGLAYEQYF,TGTGCCAGCAGCTTCGGACTAGCCTACGAGCAGTACTTC
TRBJ2-3,TRBV3-1/TRBV3-2,-,-,CASSPRTDTQYF,TGTGCCAGCAGCCCTCGCACAGATACGCAGTATTTT
TRBJ2-7,TRBV27,-,-,CASRLDFTAYEQYF,TGTGCCAGCAGGCTAGACTTTACGGCCTACGAGCAGTACTTC
TRBJ1-5,TRBV19,-,-,CASSIRGLPLEPQHF,TGTGCCAGTAGTATAAGAGGTCTCCCCTTGGAGCCCCAGCATTTT
TRBJ2-7,TRBV5-1,-,TRBD2,CASSLRTSGAYEQYF,TGCGCCAGCAGCCTCCGGACTAGCGGGGCCTACGAGCAGTACTTC
TRBJ2-7,TRBV7-2,once,-,CASTLAGVSDEQYF,TGTGCCAGCACCCTAGCAGGGGTTTCGGACGAGCAGTACTTC
TRBJ2-3,TRBV11-2,-,-,CASSLGTATDTQYF,TGTGCCAGCAGCTTAGGGACTGCCACAGATACGCAGTATTTT
TRBJ2-7,TRBV28,-,TRBD2,CASSHTSGLAREGEQYF,TGTGCCAGCAGTCACACGTCCGGACTAGCGCGAGAGGGCGAGCAGTACTTC
TRBJ1-5,TRBV19,-,-,CASSIKGVSNQPQHF,TGTGCCAGTAGTATAAAGGGGGTTAGCAATCAGCCCCAGCATTTT
TRBJ1-2,TRBV18,-,-,CASTPADQGYGYTF,TGTGCCAGCACCCCTGCGGATCAGGGATATGGCTACACCTTC
TRBJ1-5,TRBV24-1,-,-,CATSPNRGRNQPQHF,TGTGCCACCAGTCCGAATAGAGGGAGAAATCAGCCCCAGCATTTT
TRBJ2-7,TRBV13,-,TRBD1,CASSFSGQTYEQYF,TGTGCCAGCAGCTTTTCGGGACAGACCTACGAGCAGTACTTC
TRBJ2-3,TRBV7-9,-,TRBD2,CASSLAAGGPGHTDTQYF,TGTGCCAGCAGCTTAGCAGCGGGAGGGCCGGGCCACACAGATACGCAGTATTTT
TRBJ2-1,TRBV4-1,-,TRBD2,CASSQNLGLAGGRGFF,TGCGCCAGCAGCCAAAACCTGGGACTAGCGGGAGGACGGGGGTTCTTC
TRBJ1-2,TRBV5-1,-,-,CASSLEGLYYGYTF,TGCGCCAGCAGCTTGGAGGGGCTGTACTATGGCTACACCTTC